The 4 T cell receptor beta chains given below trace back to one sample, sequenced in a study of blood T cell repertoires in COVID-19. The repertoire was sequenced with immunoSEQ multiplex PCR; TCRdb's copy has only in-frame clones and lacks some. The sample includes nearly 95,000 clones, roughly 90% of them seen just once. The sequencing input was peripheral blood. Receptor source: a human donor with active COVID-19. The donor label of this sample is uncertain.

V gene TRBV14 combines with J gene TRBJ2-2, with TRBD1 matching over 7 bases. This CDR3 has 16 residues. Germline lookup yields CDR1 SGHDN and CDR2 FVKESK. V shed 6 bases, J shed 3 bases, and the junction held 10 bases outside the gene matches. The CDR3: CASSDRDQIYTGELFF. CDR3 DNA: TGTGCCAGCAGTGACAGGGATCAGATATACACCGGGGAGCTGTTTTTT. Filled out from reference TRBV14 and TRBJ2-2, the complete variable domain reads EAGVTQFPSHSVIEKGQTVTLRCDPISGHDNLYWYRRVMGKEIKFLLHFVKESKQDESGMPNNRFLAERTGGTYSTLKVQPAELEDSGVYFCASSDRDQIYTGELFFGEGSRLTVL.

The chain combines TRBV29-1 with TRBJ1-2, with D tentatively TRBD1 (6 bases). CDR1 and CDR2 (germline): SQVTM, ANQGSEA. CDR3 size: 11 residues. Trimming pared 6 bases from V and 6 bases from J, leaving 11 bases between. The CDR3 nucleotides are TGCAGCGTAACAGGGTCTGATGGCTACACCTTC. Its protein is CSVTGSDGYTF.

This clone was observed once. This chain joins TRBV2 and TRBJ1-2; 7 positions match TRBD1. CDR1 is SNHLY and CDR2 is FYNNEI in the germline V gene. Germline trimming cut 4 bases from V and 4 bases from J; bases unmatched to any gene: 6. The CDR3 spans 14 residues. The CDR3 here is CASSVSQGGYGYTF. In nucleotides, the CDR3 is TGTGCCAGCAGTGTGTCGCAGGGGGGCTATGGCTACACCTTC.

J is TRBJ2-2 and V is TRBV7-2, with TRBD2 matching over 14 bases. The CDR3 covers 18 residues. The V gene end was trimmed by 1 base and the J gene end by 1 base; junction bases not matched to a gene: 2. Germline loops: CDR1 SGHTA, CDR2 FQGNSA. CDR3 residues: CASSLVGTSGGNTGELFF. In DNA form, the CDR3 reads TGTGCCAGCAGCTTAGTGGGGACTAGCGGGGGGAACACCGGGGAGCTGTTTTTT.